Below, 14 T cell receptor beta chains from the same sample are listed, as sequenced in a study of technical replicates of blood from several donors. Repertoires were generated with immunoSEQ multiplex PCR, while TCRdb's copy carries only in-frame clones and drops some. The sample has about 54,000 clones, roughly 92% seen once. The sample taken for sequencing was T cells isolated from PBMCs. The receptor set was obtained from a human donor in good health.

The J gene is TRBJ1-2, the V gene TRBV20-1; D is perhaps TRBD1 (5 bases). Trimming left V 4 bases short and J 7 bases short, with 10 bases between. CDR3 size: 11 residues. Germline CDR1 is DFQATT and CDR2 is SNEGSKA (reference sequence). CDR3 coding DNA: TGCAGTGCTATACGACAGTCTGGCTACACCTTC. It codes for CSAIRQSGYTF.

The table lists this clone with a count of one. The chain links TRBV6-5 to TRBJ1-1; D is ambiguous. V gave up 2 bases and J gave up 0 bases, with 10 bases separating them. CDR3 size: 15 residues. Germline lookup yields CDR1 MNHEY and CDR2 SVGAGI. CDR3 in DNA: TGTGCCAGCAGTTACGGTGGAGCCTTGAACACTGAAGCTTTCTTT. Protein sequence: CASSYGGALNTEAFF.

V gene TRBV11-1 combines with J gene TRBJ2-7; D not resolved. The V gene's germline CDR1 is SGHAT and CDR2 FQDESV (reference sequence). The V gene lost 3 bases and the J gene lost 0 bases, with 12 bases spanning the gap. The length of the CDR3 is 15 residues. The CDR3 reads CASSFTIRSSYEQYF. The CDR3 DNA sequence: TGTGCCAGCAGCTTCACGATTAGGAGCTCCTACGAGCAGTACTTC.

The V call is TRBV5-1, the J call TRBJ2-1, with 7 bases identical to TRBD2. CDR1 and CDR2 from the germline V gene are SGHRS and YFSETQ. V lost 7 bases to trimming and J lost 3 bases; unmatched junction nucleotides: 13. The CDR3 sequence is 16 residues long. The CDR3 sequence is CASRTGGTTDYNEQFF. As DNA, the CDR3 is TGCGCCAGCCGGACCGGGGGGACTACCGACTACAATGAGCAGTTCTTC.

The CDR3 sequence is CSVKNTDLSGNTIYF. The DNA for the CDR3 is TGCAGCGTTAAAAACACCGATCTCTCTGGAAACACCATATATTTT. The chain joins TRBV29-1 to TRBJ1-3, with D uncertain. The V gene lost 5 bases and the J gene lost 0 bases, with 14 bases spanning the gap. This CDR3 is built from 15 residues. CDR1 and CDR2 (germline): SQVTM, ANQGSEA.

This chain joins TRBV5-1 and TRBJ2-5, with D possibly TRBD1 on 5 matching bases. Germline V gene data show CDR1 as SGHRS and CDR2 as YFSETQ. The CDR3 spans 13 residues. V lost 5 bases and J lost 0, with 8 bases in between. This CDR3 reads CASRTADQETQYF. CDR3 DNA: TGCGCCAGCAGGACAGCAGACCAAGAGACCCAGTACTTC.

CDR3 region: CASRSDRTQYF. The DNA for the CDR3 is TGTGCCAGCAGAAGCGACAGAACGCAGTATTTT. This chain uses TRBV28 with TRBJ2-3, with TRBD1 as a possible D gene (5 bases). Germline lookup yields CDR1 MDHEN and CDR2 SYDVKM. Trimming took off 6 bases at V and 9 bases at J, with 10 bases between the two ends. The CDR3 sequence is 11 residues long.

The chain is built from TRBV11-2 and TRBJ1-4; D not resolved. Germline-derived CDR1 and CDR2 are SGHAT and FQNNGV. The germline V and J ends were trimmed by 5 bases and 7 bases, with 11 bases remaining between them. This CDR3 is 13 amino acids long. The CDR3 nucleotides are TGTGCCAGCAGCCCCGGGGTGGGTGAAAAACTGTTTTTT. This gives the protein CASSPGVGEKLFF.

The chain joins TRBV11-3 to TRBJ1-5; D gene uncertain. The germline V gene has CDR1 SGHNT and CDR2 YENEEA. This CDR3 is built from 13 residues. V lost 1 base to trimming and J lost 5 bases, with 6 bases between them. CDR3 in amino acids: CASSLGTYQPQHF. DNA for the CDR3: TGTGCCAGCAGCTTAGGGACTTATCAGCCCCAGCATTTT.

This clone was seen once. One end of the junction is discordant with germline, which a read error may explain. The J gene is TRBJ2-2, the V gene TRBV11-3; D gene ambiguous. The V gene's germline CDR1 is SGHNT and CDR2 YENEEA. The CDR3 consists of 17 residues. The DNA for the CDR3 is TGTGCCAGCAGCCTAGAGTTCGGGTTGGGGAACACCGGGGAGCTGTTTTTT. This sequence encodes CASSLEFGLGNTGELFF.

A remark on this clone: Within the sample, other DNA sequences also encode this same CDR3. The chain combines TRBV6-5 with TRBJ2-1, with no clear D. The germline gives CDR1 MNHEY, CDR2 SVGAGI. The length of the CDR3 is 15 residues. The V and J ends lost 6 bases and 0 bases respectively, with 12 bases between them. The CDR3 sequence is CASRPFMSSYNEQFF. The CDR3 DNA follows: TGTGCCAGCAGGCCTTTTATGAGCTCCTACAATGAGCAGTTCTTC.

This clone is a singleton in its sample. V is TRBV28 and J is TRBJ2-7, with 7 bases matching TRBD1. The V gene's germline CDR1 is MDHEN and CDR2 SYDVKM. The V gene end was trimmed by 7 bases and the J gene end by 7 bases; junction bases not matched to a gene: 16. This CDR3 is built from 15 residues. CDR3 residues: CASKSPTGTVGEQYF. The CDR3 DNA reads TGTGCCAGCAAAAGTCCGACAGGGACGGTCGGAGAGCAGTACTTC.

V and J are TRBV5-4 and TRBJ2-5, with 8 nucleotides matching TRBD1. Germline trimming cut 4 bases from V and 2 bases from J; bases unmatched to any gene: 4. CDR3 length: 14 amino acids. Germline assignment: CDR1 SGHNT and CDR2 YYREEE (reference sequence). The CDR3 region has the DNA TGTGCCAGCAGCGTGACAGGGGCGCAAGAGACCCAGTACTTC. The encoded protein is CASSVTGAQETQYF.

This chain links TRBV9 with TRBJ2-3; 9 bases line up with TRBD1. The germline CDR1 and CDR2 sequences are SGDLS and YYNGEE. With 2 bases clipped from V and 11 bases from J, the junction kept 9 bases outside the gene matches. The CDR3 contains 14 residues. CDR3 nucleotides: TGTGCCAGCAGCGTGACCTTAGGACAGGGGAAGCAGTATTTT. Amino acids: CASSVTLGQGKQYF.